The 21 T cell receptor beta chains reported below all come from one sample, sequenced in a study of T cells in women clearing cervical HPV infection. The protocol was immunoSEQ multiplex PCR, while the TCRdb copy is restricted to in-frame clones and leaves out a portion. The listing contains fewer than 30,000 clones. Material for sequencing was blood buffy coat. The receptors were gathered from a woman aged 18 to 75 with a cervical HPV16 infection that either progressed to CIN3+ or cleared (not recorded which).

On this clone itself: Read data end 3 residues before the CDR3 end; the end is taken from the germline J gene. V and J are TRBV20-1 and TRBJ2-1; weak D call: TRBD1 (6 bases). The CDR3 totals 13 residues. V was trimmed by 6 bases and J by 4 bases, leaving 13 bases between them. Germline V gives CDR1 DFQATT, CDR2 SNEGSKA (reference sequence). The CDR3 bases that were read are TGCAGTGCCCCCAGGGGCGAATACAATGAG. Translating gives CSAPRGEYNE. The complete CDR3 protein is CSAPRGEYNEQFF.

About this clone: The sequenced fragment ends 3 residues before the CDR3 boundary, so the rest is inferred from the germline J gene. This chain joins TRBV6-2 or TRBV6-3 and TRBJ2-4, with D possibly TRBD2 on 5 matching bases. This CDR3 comprises 16 residues. Germline V gene data show CDR1 as MNHEY and CDR2 as SVGEGT. The V and J ends lost 4 bases and 4 bases respectively, with 17 bases between them. The part of the CDR3 DNA that was read is TGTGCCAGCAGTTTCCTAGAACCGACTACTAAAAACATT. It translates to CASSFLEPTTKNI. The entire CDR3 is CASSFLEPTTKNIQYF.

As to this clone: The read comes to an end 3 residues before the CDR3 does, leaving the germline J gene to fill in the end. This chain uses TRBV5-1 with TRBJ2-7, with D unclear. The CDR3 has 12 amino acids. Germline V gene lookup returns CDR1 SGHRS and CDR2 YFSETQ. The ends were cut back, 2 bases at V and 4 bases at J, with 7 bases in the middle. Here the CDR3 reads CASSFEGYEQYF. The CDR3 bases that were read are TGCGCCAGCAGCTTTGAAGGGTACGAG.

In the case of this clone: The read comes to an end 3 residues before the CDR3 does, leaving the germline J gene to fill in the end. This chain connects TRBV6-4 to TRBJ1-1; perhaps TRBD1 as D (5 bases). The CDR3 spans 13 residues. V gave up 2 bases and J gave up 7 bases, with 11 bases separating them. The germline V gene encodes CDR1 MRHNA and CDR2 SNTAGT. The CDR3 loop is CASSDGRVGEAFF. The part of the CDR3 DNA that was read is TGTGCCAGCAGTGACGGCAGGGTGGGTGAA.

A word on this clone: With the read ending 3 residues before the CDR3 end, the germline J gene is used to fill in that end. This chain uses TRBV5-1 with TRBJ2-5, with D maybe TRBD2 (7 bases). Germline V gives CDR1 SGHRS, CDR2 YFSETQ. There are 17 residues in the CDR3. The V end lost 2 bases, the J end lost 4 bases, and 21 bases lay between the germline ends. CDR3 in amino acids: CASSLTGGLGGRETQYF. CDR3 DNA, as far as it was read: TGCGCCAGCAGCTTAACGGGGGGCTTAGGGGGACGAGAGACC.

A word on this clone: Sequencing ends 3 residues short of the CDR3 end; the germline J gene provides the rest. The chain uses TRBV2 and TRBJ2-2; D ambiguous. CDR1 and CDR2 from the germline V gene are SNHLY and FYNNEI. The CDR3 length is 15 residues. The sequenced part of the CDR3 DNA is TGTGCCAGCAGTGAAGCCGGGTTAGGTAATTCACCG. As protein: CASSEAGLGNSP. The whole CDR3 is CASSEAGLGNSPLFF.

With respect to this clone: The read ends 3 residues shy of where the CDR3 ends; the end is completed using the germline J gene. This chain connects TRBV20-1 to TRBJ1-5; D is unclear. The germline gives CDR1 DFQATT, CDR2 SNEGSKA (reference sequence). The CDR3 contains 14 residues. The V end was cut by 6 bases, the J end by 3 bases, with 15 bases between. The sequenced CDR3 bases are TGCAGTGCAAAAACCGCCGGGGTCAATCAGCCC. This gives the protein CSAKTAGVNQP. The CDR3 in full is CSAKTAGVNQPQHF.

On this clone itself: The CDR3 is cut off 3 residues early in the read; its end comes from the germline J gene. J is TRBJ1-2 and V is TRBV5-5, with D maybe TRBD1 (6 bases). CDR1 is SGHKS, CDR2 YYEKEE, per germline (reference sequence). The ends were cut back, 3 bases at V and 7 bases at J, with 16 bases in the middle. This CDR3 is built from 14 residues. The CDR3 sequence: CASSSGGGAGGYTF. The sequenced CDR3 bases are TGTGCCAGCAGCTCGGGCGGGGGGGCAGGTGGC.

This CDR3 is CSARQGQGGYTF. Partial CDR3 DNA: TGCAGTGCCAGACAGGGTCAGGGTGGC. J is TRBJ1-2 and V is TRBV20-1; TRBD1 matches 7 bases. From the germline J gene comes the end of the CDR3, since the read stops 3 residues before it. The CDR3 spans 12 residues. Losses at the gene ends were 6 bases for V and 7 bases for J; bases not matched to a gene: 8. Germline V lookup: CDR1 DFQATT, CDR2 SNEGSKA (reference sequence).

With regard to this clone: From the germline J gene comes the end of the CDR3, since the read stops 3 residues before it. The chain combines TRBV5-1 with TRBJ2-7; D is possibly TRBD1 (6 bases). The CDR3 runs to 14 residues. Germline V gene lookup returns CDR1 SGHRS and CDR2 YFSETQ. Trimming shortened V by 4 bases and J by 6 bases, and 17 bases separated the two germline ends. CDR3 loop: CASSAGQTPTEQYF. The covered CDR3 bases are TGCGCCAGCAGCGCCGGACAGACCCCTACCGAG.

On this clone: The CDR3 end is not reached by the read, which stops 3 residues before it; the germline J gene fills it in. V is TRBV10-3 and J is TRBJ2-2; maybe TRBD2 (6 bases). Germline V gene data show CDR1 as ENHRY and CDR2 as SYGVKD. The CDR3 has 17 residues. V lost 6 bases and J 5 bases, leaving 22 bases between the germline ends. CDR3 in amino acids: CAISLNPGRGFTGELFF. The CDR3 DNA, read in part, is TGTGCCATCAGCCTAAACCCGGGACGGGGGTTTACCGGGGAG.

In regard to this clone: Read coverage stops 3 residues before the CDR3 terminus; the germline J gene supplies the remainder. The V call is TRBV2, the J call TRBJ2-7, with a possible D match to TRBD2 (6 bases). The germline V gene encodes CDR1 SNHLY and CDR2 FYNNEI. The CDR3 contains 15 residues. V lost 7 bases, J lost 6 bases, and 22 bases lay in between. The CDR3 here is CASKLSLTSSAEQYF. The sequenced part of the CDR3 DNA is TGTGCCAGCAAACTCTCTTTAACTAGCTCCGCCGAG.

Regarding this clone: The sequence runs out 3 residues before the end of the CDR3; the remainder is reconstructed from the germline J gene. This chain connects TRBV19 to TRBJ1-5; D is ambiguous. The CDR3 length is 16 residues. Germline assignment: CDR1 LNHDA and CDR2 SQIVND (reference sequence). The V end lost 1 base, the J end lost 1 base, and 11 bases lay between the germline ends. The CDR3 loop is CASSIGAGRSNQPQHF. The DNA read from the CDR3 is TGTGCCAGTAGTATAGGGGCAGGAAGGAGCAATCAGCCC.

CDR3 amino acids: CASSLGRWAEAFF. Partial CDR3 DNA: TGTGCCAGCAGCTTGGGCAGGTGGGCTGAA. The V call is TRBV5-5, the J call TRBJ1-1; the D is unclear. The read gets to within 3 residues of the CDR3 end, and the germline J gene fills in the rest. There are 13 residues in the CDR3. Trimming removed 0 bases at V and 6 bases at J, with 9 bases between. Germline V gene data show CDR1 as SGHKS and CDR2 as YYEKEE (reference sequence).

Turning to this clone: The CDR3 extends 3 residues past the end of the read, so its final part is completed from the germline J gene. The rearrangement uses TRBV5-4 and TRBJ1-6, with D perhaps matching TRBD1 (5 bases). From germline, CDR1 is SGHNT and CDR2 YYREEE (reference sequence). This CDR3 comprises 15 residues. Deletions cut 0 bases from V and 8 bases from J, with 12 bases between. The part of the CDR3 DNA that was read is TGTGCCAGCAGCTTGGGGGGCCTGAACTATTCACCC. This encodes CASSLGGLNYSP. In full, the CDR3 is CASSLGGLNYSPLHF.

Details on this clone: Sequencing ends 3 residues short of the CDR3 end; the germline J gene provides the rest. The chain employs TRBV7-9 and TRBJ2-5; D is uncertain. The CDR3 runs 11 residues. Germline-derived CDR1 and CDR2 are SEHNR and FQNEAQ (reference sequence). Trimming took 5 bases from V and 4 from J, leaving 5 bases between them. The CDR3 bases that were read are TGTGCCAGCAGCCCCTTAGAGACC. The encoded protein is CASSPLET. The CDR3 reads in full as CASSPLETQYF. The entire variable domain, with the rest obtained from reference TRBV7-9 and TRBJ2-5, is as follows: DTGVSQNPRHKITKRGQNVTFRCDPISEHNRLYWYRQTLGQGPEFLTYFQNEAQLEKSRLLSDRFSAERPKGSFSTLEIQRTEQGDSAMYLCASSPLETQYFGPGTRLLVL.

Comment on this clone: The CDR3 end falls 3 residues outside the read, so it is completed with the germline J gene. This chain uses TRBV6-1 with TRBJ2-7; 9 nucleotides line up with TRBD2. The CDR3 consists of 15 residues. J was trimmed by 5 bases and V by 2 bases; bases with no gene match: 7. The V gene's germline CDR1 is MNHNS and CDR2 SASEGT. The sequenced CDR3 bases are TGTGCCAGCAGTGAATCGGCGGGAGGGCCCCACGAG. Its protein product is CASSESAGGPHE. The whole CDR3 protein is CASSESAGGPHEQYF.

For this clone: Sequencing ends 3 residues short of the CDR3 end; the germline J gene provides the rest. V usage is TRBV19 and J usage is TRBJ1-1; 7 positions agree with TRBD1. In germline, CDR1 is LNHDA, CDR2 SQIVND (reference sequence). The CDR3 totals 12 residues. V was clipped by 10 bases and J by 3 bases; unmatched bases: 5. CDR3 in amino acids: CATTTGYTEAFF. The part of the CDR3 DNA that was read is TGTGCCACTACGACAGGGTACACTGAA.

In regard to this clone: The sequence runs out 3 residues before the end of the CDR3; the remainder is reconstructed from the germline J gene. This chain uses TRBV27 with TRBJ1-5; D call uncertain. The germline V gene encodes CDR1 MNHEY and CDR2 SMNVEV (reference sequence). This CDR3 spans 16 amino acids. Trimming left V 8 bases short and J 4 bases short, with 21 bases between. The DNA read from the CDR3 is TGTGCCAGCCAATTTCCTTGGTGTTTTCGGAATCAGCCC. Translating gives CASQFPWCFRNQP. In full, the CDR3 is CASQFPWCFRNQPQHF.

In the case of this clone: The CDR3 goes on 3 residues after the read ends, and that part is filled in from the germline J gene. This rearrangement joins TRBV7-1 to TRBJ2-1; 13 nucleotides align to TRBD2. TRBV7-1 carries the ORF label, with uncertain function. The CDR3 spans 20 residues. Germline trimming cut 3 bases from V and 1 base from J; bases unmatched to any gene: 12. The CDR3 loop reads CASSSPGGRTSGRSYNEQFF. Incomplete CDR3 DNA: TGTGCCAGCAGCTCCCCCGGTGGGCGGACTAGCGGGAGATCCTACAATGAG.

With regard to this clone: The read terminates 3 residues before the CDR3 end, so the remaining end is supplied by the germline J gene. V and J are TRBV7-2 and TRBJ1-5; no definite D call. Germline-derived CDR1 and CDR2 are SGHTA and FQGNSA. Trimming stripped 3 bases from V and 0 bases from J, with 3 bases between. The CDR3 has 13 amino acids. Incomplete CDR3 DNA: TGTGCCAGCAGCTTCAATAGCAATCAGCCC. Translated: CASSFNSNQP. The full CDR3 is CASSFNSNQPQHF.